This is a list of T cell receptor beta chains from one sample in a study of cytomegalovirus exposure and HLA in healthy donors. Profiling relied on immunoSEQ multiplex PCR, and the TCRdb table lists in-frame clones only, not all of them. The sample consists of some 200,000 clones, approximately 70% of them appearing once. Sequencing was performed on PBMCs. The receptors stem from a man aged 40-55 years in good health and CMV-seropositive. CDR3s include the opening cysteine and the closing phenylalanine or tryptophan. A D gene is named only where the DNA matches it firmly. Clone size is given for some rows only: seen once, a few or many times, or a class if the clone is expanded.

16,NA,TRBD2,TRBJ2-4,TRBV7-8,CASSLGLAGPKNIQYF,TGTGCCAGCAGCTTAGGGCTAGCGGGGCCCAAAAACATTCAGTACTTC
13,NA,NA,TRBJ1-2,TRBV10-3,CAISGPEIYGYTF,TGTGCCATCAGTGGTCCGGAGATTTATGGCTACACCTTC
15,NA,TRBD1,TRBJ2-7,TRBV18,CASSPGQGLDYEQYF,TGTGCCAGCTCTCCGGGACAGGGCCTAGACTACGAGCAGTACTTC
13,NA,TRBD1,TRBJ1-3,TRBV2,CASRPGQGATIYF,TGTGCCAGCAGACCCGGACAGGGGGCAACCATATATTTT
14,NA,TRBD1,TRBJ2-7,TRBV5-1,CASSSSRGPYEQYF,TGCGCCAGCAGCTCCTCCAGGGGGCCGTACGAGCAGTACTTC
14,once,TRBD2,TRBJ2-2,TRBV12-5,CASGPGRETGELFF,TGTGCTAGTGGTCCGGGGAGGGAGACCGGGGAGCTGTTTTTT
14,NA,TRBD1,TRBJ2-7,TRBV19,CASSIQGGLNEQYF,TGTGCCAGTAGTATTCAAGGGGGCCTCAACGAGCAGTACTTC
13,NA,NA,TRBJ2-1,TRBV9,CASSVDGYNEQFF,TGTGCCAGCAGCGTAGACGGCTACAATGAGCAGTTCTTC
14,NA,NA,TRBJ1-1,TRBV7-2,CASSLRGTLTEAFF,TGTGCCAGCAGCTTAAGGGGAACACTCACTGAAGCTTTCTTT
15,medium-sized,TRBD1,TRBJ2-5,TRBV5-1,CASSSDRVGQETQYF,TGCGCCAGCAGTTCAGACAGGGTGGGACAAGAGACCCAGTACTTC
15,NA,NA,TRBJ1-1,TRBV5-5,CASRPVTQWDTEAFF,TGTGCCAGCAGACCCGTGACACAATGGGACACTGAAGCTTTCTTT
15,NA,NA,TRBJ1-6,TRBV6-5,CASTTPSSYNSPLHF,TGTGCCAGCACCACCCCCAGCTCCTATAATTCACCCCTCCACTTT
14,NA,NA,TRBJ1-2,TRBV11-2,CASSPPDRDYGYTF,TGTGCCAGCAGCCCCCCCGACAGAGACTATGGCTACACCTTC
14,NA,NA,TRBJ2-3,TRBV7-8,CASSLGRGTDTQYF,TGTGCCAGCAGCTTAGGGAGAGGGACAGATACGCAGTATTTT
16,NA,TRBD1,TRBJ2-2,TRBV5-8,CASSFTTGGNTGELFF,TGTGCCAGCAGTTTTACCACAGGGGGCAACACCGGGGAGCTGTTTTTT